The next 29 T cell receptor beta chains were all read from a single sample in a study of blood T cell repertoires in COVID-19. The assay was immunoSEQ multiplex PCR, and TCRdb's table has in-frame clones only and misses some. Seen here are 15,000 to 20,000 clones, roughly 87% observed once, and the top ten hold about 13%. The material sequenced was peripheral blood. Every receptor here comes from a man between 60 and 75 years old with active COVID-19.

The CDR3 loop reads CATSRDNRQGANEQYF. CDR3 bases: TGTGCCACCAGCAGAGATAACAGACAGGGGGCAAACGAGCAGTACTTC. V gene TRBV15 combines with J gene TRBJ2-7, with 10 bases lining up with TRBD1. V lost 0 bases to trimming and J lost 5 bases; unmatched junction nucleotides: 7. CDR1 is LNHNV, CDR2 YYDKDF, per germline (reference sequence). The CDR3 is made up of 16 amino acids.

The CDR3 reads CSVGEGAKNIQYF. As DNA, the CDR3 is TGCAGCGTAGGGGAGGGGGCCAAAAACATTCAGTACTTC. The rearrangement joins TRBV29-1 to TRBJ2-4; 7 bases line up with TRBD2. Germline V CDR1 and CDR2: SQVTM, ANQGSEA. Trimming took 6 bases from V and 1 from J; bases not matched to a gene: 3. The CDR3 sequence is 13 residues long. Combining the CDR3 with reference TRBV29-1 and TRBJ2-4 gives the whole variable domain SAVISQKPSRDICQRGTSLTIQCQVDSQVTMMFWYRQQPGQSLTLIATANQGSEATYESGFVIDKFPISRPNLTFSTLTVSNMSPEDSSIYLCSVGEGAKNIQYFGAGTRLSVL.

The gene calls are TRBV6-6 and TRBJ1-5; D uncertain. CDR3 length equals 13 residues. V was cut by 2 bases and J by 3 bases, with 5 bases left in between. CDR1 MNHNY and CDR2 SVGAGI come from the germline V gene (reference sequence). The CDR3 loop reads CASSYQDNQPQHF. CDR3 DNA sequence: TGTGCCAGCAGTTACCAGGACAATCAGCCCCAGCATTTT.

CDR3 sequence reads: CASFDSAMNTEAFF. For the CDR3, the DNA is TGTGCCAGCTTTGACAGCGCTATGAACACTGAAGCTTTCTTT. This chain links TRBV2 with TRBJ1-1; TRBD1 is a possible D gene (5 bases). Trimming removed 8 bases at V and 0 bases at J, with 13 bases between. This CDR3 region has 14 residues. Germline CDR1 SNHLY, CDR2 FYNNEI.

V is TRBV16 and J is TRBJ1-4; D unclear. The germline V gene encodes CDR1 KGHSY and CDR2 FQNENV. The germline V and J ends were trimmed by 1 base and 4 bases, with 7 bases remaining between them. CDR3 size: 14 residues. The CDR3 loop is CASSQFGGNEKLFF. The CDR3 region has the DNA TGTGCCAGCAGCCAATTTGGCGGTAATGAAAAACTGTTTTTT.

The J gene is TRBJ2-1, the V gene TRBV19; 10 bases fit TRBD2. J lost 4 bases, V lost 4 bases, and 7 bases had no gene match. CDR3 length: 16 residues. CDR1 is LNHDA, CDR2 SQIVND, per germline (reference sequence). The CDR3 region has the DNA TGTGCCAGTAGTAGCCTAGCGGGAGCGGGTTACAATGAGCAGTTCTTC. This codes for CASSSLAGAGYNEQFF.

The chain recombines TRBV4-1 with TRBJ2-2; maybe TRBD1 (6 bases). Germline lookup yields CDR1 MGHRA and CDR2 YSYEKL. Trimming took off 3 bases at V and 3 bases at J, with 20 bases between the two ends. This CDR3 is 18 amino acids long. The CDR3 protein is CASSHFGTGLLYTGELFF. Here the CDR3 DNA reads TGCGCCAGCAGCCATTTCGGTACAGGGCTCCTGTACACCGGGGAGCTGTTTTTT.

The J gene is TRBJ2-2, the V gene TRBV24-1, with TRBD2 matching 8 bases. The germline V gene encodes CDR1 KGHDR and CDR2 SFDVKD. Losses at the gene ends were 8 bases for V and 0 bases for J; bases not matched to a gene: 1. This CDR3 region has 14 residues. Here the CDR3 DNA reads TGTGCCACCACGGGGGGGACGAACACCGGGGAGCTGTTTTTT. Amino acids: CATTGGTNTGELFF.

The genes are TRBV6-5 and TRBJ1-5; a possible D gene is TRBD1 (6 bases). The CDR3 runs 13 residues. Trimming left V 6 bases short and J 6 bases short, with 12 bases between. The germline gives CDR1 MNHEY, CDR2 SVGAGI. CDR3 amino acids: CASRQGEGQPQHF. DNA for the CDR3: TGTGCCAGCAGACAGGGTGAGGGTCAGCCCCAGCATTTT.

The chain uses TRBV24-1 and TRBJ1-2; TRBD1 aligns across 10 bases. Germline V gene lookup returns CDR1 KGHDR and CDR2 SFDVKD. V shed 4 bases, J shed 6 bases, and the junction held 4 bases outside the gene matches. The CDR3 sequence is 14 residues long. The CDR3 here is CATSEGDRGHGYTF. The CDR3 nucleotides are TGTGCCACCAGTGAGGGAGACAGGGGGCATGGCTACACCTTC.

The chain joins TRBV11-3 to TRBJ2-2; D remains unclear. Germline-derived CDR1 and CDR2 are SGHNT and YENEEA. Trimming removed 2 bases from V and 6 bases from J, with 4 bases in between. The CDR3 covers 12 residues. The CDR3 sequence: CASSLLPGELFF. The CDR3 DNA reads TGTGCCAGCAGCTTACTCCCCGGGGAGCTGTTTTTT.

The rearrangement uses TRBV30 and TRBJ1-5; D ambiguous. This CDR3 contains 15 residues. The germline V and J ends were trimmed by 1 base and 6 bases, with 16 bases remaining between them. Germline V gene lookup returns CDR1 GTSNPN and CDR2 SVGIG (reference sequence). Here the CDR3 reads CAWSDRTGWSQPQHF. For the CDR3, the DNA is TGTGCCTGGAGTGATCGAACGGGGTGGAGTCAGCCCCAGCATTTT.

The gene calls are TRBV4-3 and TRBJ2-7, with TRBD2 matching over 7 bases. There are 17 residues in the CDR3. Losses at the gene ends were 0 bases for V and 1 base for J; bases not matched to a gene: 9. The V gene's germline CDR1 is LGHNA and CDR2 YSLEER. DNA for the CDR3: TGCGCCAGCAGCCAAGATACGGTAGCGGGCGATTCCTACGAGCAGTACTTC. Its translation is CASSQDTVAGDSYEQYF.

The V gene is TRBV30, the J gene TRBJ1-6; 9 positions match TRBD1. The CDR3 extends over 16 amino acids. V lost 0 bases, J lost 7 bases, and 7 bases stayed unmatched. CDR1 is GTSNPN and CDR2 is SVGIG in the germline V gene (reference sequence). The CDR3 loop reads CAWSVKQGARNSPLHF. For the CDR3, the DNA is TGTGCCTGGAGTGTTAAACAGGGGGCGAGGAATTCACCCCTCCACTTT.

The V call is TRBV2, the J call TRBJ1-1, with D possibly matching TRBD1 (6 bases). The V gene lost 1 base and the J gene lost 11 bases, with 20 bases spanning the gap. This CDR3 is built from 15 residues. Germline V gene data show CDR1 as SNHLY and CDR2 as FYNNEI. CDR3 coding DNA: TGTGCCAGCAGTGAAGTAGTGGGGGCCGCGGGTCGGGCTTTCTTT. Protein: CASSEVVGAAGRAFF.

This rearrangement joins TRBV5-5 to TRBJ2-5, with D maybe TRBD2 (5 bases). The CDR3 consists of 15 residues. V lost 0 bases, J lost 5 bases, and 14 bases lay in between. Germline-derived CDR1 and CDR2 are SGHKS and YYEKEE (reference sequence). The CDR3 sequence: CASSLVGLSRETQYF. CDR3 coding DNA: TGTGCCAGCAGCTTGGTAGGACTGTCGAGGGAGACCCAGTACTTC.

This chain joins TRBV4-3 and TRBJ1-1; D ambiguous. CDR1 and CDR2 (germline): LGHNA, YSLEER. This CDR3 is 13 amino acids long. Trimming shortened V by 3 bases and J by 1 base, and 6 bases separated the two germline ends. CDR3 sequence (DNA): TGCGCCAGCAGCCAGGAGAAGAACACTGAAGCTTTCTTT. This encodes CASSQEKNTEAFF.

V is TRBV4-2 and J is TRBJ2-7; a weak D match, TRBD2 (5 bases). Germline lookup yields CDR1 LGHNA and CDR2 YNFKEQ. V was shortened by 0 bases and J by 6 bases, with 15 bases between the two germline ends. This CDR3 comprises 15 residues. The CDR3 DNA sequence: TGTGCCAGCAGCCAAGATATGACGCCCCGGGGCGAGCAGTACTTC. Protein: CASSQDMTPRGEQYF.

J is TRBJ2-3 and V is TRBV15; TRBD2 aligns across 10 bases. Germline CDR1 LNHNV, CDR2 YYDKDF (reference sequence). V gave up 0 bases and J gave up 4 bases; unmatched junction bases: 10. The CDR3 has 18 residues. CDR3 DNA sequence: TGTGCCACCAGCAGAGATGCTCGGTCTAGCGGGAGCCCAGATACGCAGTATTTT. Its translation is CATSRDARSSGSPDTQYF.

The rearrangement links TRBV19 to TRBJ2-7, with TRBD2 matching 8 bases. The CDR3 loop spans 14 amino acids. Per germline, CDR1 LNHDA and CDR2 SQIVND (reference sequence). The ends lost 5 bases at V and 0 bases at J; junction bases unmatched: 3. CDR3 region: CASSRGGSSYEQYF. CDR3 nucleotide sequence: TGTGCCAGTAGTCGGGGGGGGAGCTCCTACGAGCAGTACTTC.

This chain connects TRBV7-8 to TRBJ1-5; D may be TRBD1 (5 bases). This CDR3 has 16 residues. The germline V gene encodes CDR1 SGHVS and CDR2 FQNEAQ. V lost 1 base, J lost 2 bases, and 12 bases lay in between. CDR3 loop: CASSLDAGLGNQPQHF. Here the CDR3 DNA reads TGTGCCAGCAGCTTAGATGCAGGGCTGGGCAATCAGCCCCAGCATTTT.

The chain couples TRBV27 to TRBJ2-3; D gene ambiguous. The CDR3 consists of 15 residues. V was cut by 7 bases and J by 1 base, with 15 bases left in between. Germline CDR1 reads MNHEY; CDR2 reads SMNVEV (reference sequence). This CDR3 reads CASNSWQAGTDTQYF. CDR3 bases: TGTGCCAGCAACTCATGGCAGGCAGGCACAGATACGCAGTATTTT.

DNA of the CDR3: TGCGCCAGCAGCCAATCGGACAGTAGTAAATCACCCCTCCACTTT. Protein: CASSQSDSSKSPLHF. The chain couples TRBV4-3 to TRBJ1-6, with D possibly matching TRBD1 (6 bases). CDR3 length equals 15 residues. With 2 bases removed from V and 10 bases from J, the gap between germline ends came to 15 bases. The germline V gene has CDR1 LGHNA and CDR2 YSLEER.

The CDR3 here is CATRSASGGYYNEQFF. The CDR3 nucleotides read TGTGCCACCAGGTCCGCTAGCGGGGGATACTACAATGAGCAGTTCTTC. The rearrangement uses TRBV24-1 and TRBJ2-1; 10 positions match TRBD2. This CDR3 is 16 amino acids long. Germline lookup yields CDR1 KGHDR and CDR2 SFDVKD. V shed 7 bases and J 3 bases; nucleotides not matched to a gene: 8.

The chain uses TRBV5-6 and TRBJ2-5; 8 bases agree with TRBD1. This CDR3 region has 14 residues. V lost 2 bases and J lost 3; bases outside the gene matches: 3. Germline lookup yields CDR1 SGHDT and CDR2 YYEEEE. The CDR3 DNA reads TGTGCCAGCAGCTTCAGGGGGCTGGAAGAGACCCAGTACTTC. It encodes CASSFRGLEETQYF.

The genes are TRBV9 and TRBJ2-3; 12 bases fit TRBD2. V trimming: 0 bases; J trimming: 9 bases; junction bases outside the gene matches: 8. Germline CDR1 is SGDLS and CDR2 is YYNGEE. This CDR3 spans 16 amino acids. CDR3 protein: CASSVGLAGDLGTQYF. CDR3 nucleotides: TGTGCCAGCAGCGTAGGACTAGCGGGGGACCTAGGCACGCAGTATTTT.

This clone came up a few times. CDR3: CASSYLAGAQGRNEQFF. As DNA, the CDR3 is TGTGCCAGCAGCTATCTAGCGGGAGCCCAAGGGCGCAATGAGCAGTTCTTC. The V and J genes are TRBV7-3 and TRBJ2-1; 10 bases line up with TRBD2. Germline-derived CDR1 and CDR2 are SGHTA and FQGTGA. The CDR3 is 17 residues long. The junction had 12 bases not matched to a gene; V was cut back by 4 bases and J by 6 bases.

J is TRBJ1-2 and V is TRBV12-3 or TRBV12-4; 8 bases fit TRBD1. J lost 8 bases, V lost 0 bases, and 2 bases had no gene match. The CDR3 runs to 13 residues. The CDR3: CASSLAAGGGYTF. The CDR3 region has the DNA TGTGCCAGCAGTTTAGCGGCAGGGGGCGGCTACACCTTC.

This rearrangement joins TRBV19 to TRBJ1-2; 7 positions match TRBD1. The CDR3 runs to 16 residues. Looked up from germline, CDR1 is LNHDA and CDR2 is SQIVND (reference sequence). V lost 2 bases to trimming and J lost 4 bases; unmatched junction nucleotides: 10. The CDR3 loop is CASSISWQGGIYGYTF. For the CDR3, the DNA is TGTGCCAGTAGTATATCGTGGCAGGGGGGAATCTATGGCTACACCTTC.